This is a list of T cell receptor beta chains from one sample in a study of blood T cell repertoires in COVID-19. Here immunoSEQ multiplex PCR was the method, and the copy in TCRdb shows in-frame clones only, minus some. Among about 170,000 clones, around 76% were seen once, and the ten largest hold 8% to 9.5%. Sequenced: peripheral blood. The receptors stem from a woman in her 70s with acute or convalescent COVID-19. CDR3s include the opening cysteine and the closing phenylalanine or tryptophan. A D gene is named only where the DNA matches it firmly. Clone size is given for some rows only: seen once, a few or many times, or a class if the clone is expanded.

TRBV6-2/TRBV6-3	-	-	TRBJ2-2	CASSTLALDTGELFF	TGTGCCAGCAGTACTCTAGCCCTCGACACCGGGGAGCTGTTTTTT
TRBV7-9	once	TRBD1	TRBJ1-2	CASSLTGTEYGYTF	TGTGCCAGCAGCTTAACCGGGACAGAGTACGGCTACACCTTC
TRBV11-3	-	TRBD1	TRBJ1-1	CASGQGANTEAFF	TGTGCCAGCGGACAGGGGGCGAACACTGAAGCTTTCTTT
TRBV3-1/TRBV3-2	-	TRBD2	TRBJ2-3	CASSPLPGLESADTQYF	TGTGCCAGCAGCCCCCTTCCGGGACTAGAAAGCGCAGATACGCAGTATTTT
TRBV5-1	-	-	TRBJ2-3	CASSRDFTSTDTQYF	TGCGCCAGCAGCAGGGACTTTACTAGCACAGATACGCAGTATTTT
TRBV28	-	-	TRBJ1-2	CASSSRDYGYTF	TGTGCCAGCAGTTCCAGGGACTATGGCTACACCTTC
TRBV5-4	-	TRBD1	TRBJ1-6	CASSGRDRDNSPLHF	TGTGCCAGCAGCGGCAGGGACAGGGATAATTCACCCCTCCACTTT
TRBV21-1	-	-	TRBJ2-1	CASSKGGEERSPPNEQFF	TGTGCCAGCAGCAAAGGAGGTGAAGAGCGTTCCCCCCCCAATGAGCAGTTCTTC
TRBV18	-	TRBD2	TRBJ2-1	CASSPIPTSGRNEQFF	TGTGCCAGCTCACCTATCCCGACTAGCGGGAGAAATGAGCAGTTCTTC
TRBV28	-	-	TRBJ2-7	CASSLRAAPYEQYF	TGTGCCAGCAGTTTAAGAGCGGCCCCCTACGAGCAGTACTTC
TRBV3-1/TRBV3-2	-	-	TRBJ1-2	CASSNMRYGYTF	TGTGCCAGCAGCAATATGCGTTATGGCTACACCTTC
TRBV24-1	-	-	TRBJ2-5	CATSDALRVGETQYF	TGTGCCACCAGTGACGCCTTGCGGGTGGGGGAGACCCAGTACTTC
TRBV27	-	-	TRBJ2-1	CATQGGYNEQFF	TGTGCCACCCAAGGGGGCTACAATGAGCAGTTCTTC
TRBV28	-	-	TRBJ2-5	CASSKGDLETQYF	TGTGCCAGCAGTAAGGGAGATCTAGAGACCCAGTACTTC
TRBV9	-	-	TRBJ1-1	CASSPSGSTEAFF	TGTGCCAGCAGTCCTAGTGGATCCACTGAAGCTTTCTTT
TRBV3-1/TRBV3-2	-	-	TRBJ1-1	CASSQAQGITEAFF	TGTGCCAGCAGCCAAGCCCAGGGGATTACTGAAGCTTTCTTT
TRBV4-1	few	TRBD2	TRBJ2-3	CASSHSGTGTDTQYF	TGCGCCAGCAGCCATAGCGGGACGGGCACAGATACGCAGTATTTT
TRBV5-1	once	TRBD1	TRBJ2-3	CASSHGQGVADTQYF	TGCGCCAGCAGCCACGGACAGGGGGTGGCAGATACGCAGTATTTT
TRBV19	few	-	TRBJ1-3	CASSIDQASGNTIYF	TGTGCCAGTAGTATAGACCAGGCGTCTGGAAACACCATATATTTT
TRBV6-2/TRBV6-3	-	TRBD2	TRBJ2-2	CASSPVLALVSNTGELFF	TGTGCCAGCAGCCCAGTACTAGCGCTAGTTTCTAACACCGGGGAGCTGTTTTTT
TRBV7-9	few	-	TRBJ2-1	CASSWRTGEQFF	TGTGCCAGCAGCTGGCGGACTGGCGAGCAGTTCTTC
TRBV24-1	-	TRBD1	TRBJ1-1	CATSDHAGTGIAEAFF	TGTGCCACCAGTGATCATGCCGGGACAGGGATCGCTGAAGCTTTCTTT
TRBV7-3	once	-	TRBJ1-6	CASSPRGARESPLHF	TGTGCCAGCAGCCCGCGGGGGGCCCGGGAGTCACCCCTCCACTTT
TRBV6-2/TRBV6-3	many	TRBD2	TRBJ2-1	CASSYLLGGSNYNEQFF	TGTGCCAGCAGTTACCTGCTGGGCGGGAGCAACTACAATGAGCAGTTCTTC
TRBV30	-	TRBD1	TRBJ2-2	CAWSAGQGFAGELFF	TGTGCCTGGAGTGCCGGACAGGGGTTTGCCGGGGAGCTGTTTTTT
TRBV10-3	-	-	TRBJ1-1	CAISEYQNRQKMNTEAFF	TGTGCCATCAGTGAGTACCAGAACAGACAGAAAATGAACACTGAAGCTTTCTTT
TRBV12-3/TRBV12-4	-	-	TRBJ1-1	CASSFNSNTEAFF	TGTGCCAGCAGTTTCAACAGTAACACTGAAGCTTTCTTT
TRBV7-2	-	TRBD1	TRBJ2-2	CASSLRDRGFPGELFF	TGTGCCAGCAGCTTAAGGGACAGGGGATTCCCCGGGGAGCTGTTTTTT
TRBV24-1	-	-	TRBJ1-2	CATSQGARYGYTF	TGTGCCACCAGCCAAGGGGCTCGCTATGGCTACACCTTC
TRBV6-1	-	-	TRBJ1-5	CASSESATFGYSNQPQHF	TGTGCCAGCAGTGAATCCGCTACTTTCGGTTATAGCAATCAGCCCCAGCATTTT
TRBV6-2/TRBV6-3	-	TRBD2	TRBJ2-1	CASSFPAAAGGEGEQFF	TGTGCCAGCAGTTTCCCAGCCGCGGCGGGAGGGGAGGGTGAGCAGTTCTTC
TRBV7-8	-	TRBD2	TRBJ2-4	CASSFVAGVGNIQYF	TGTGCCAGCAGCTTCGTTGCGGGAGTGGGGAACATTCAGTACTTC
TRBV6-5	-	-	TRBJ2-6	CASSYSADSGANVLTF	TGTGCCAGCAGTTACTCGGCCGACTCTGGGGCCAACGTCCTGACTTTC
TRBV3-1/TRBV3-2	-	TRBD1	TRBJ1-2	CASSRRTGITSGYTF	TGTGCCAGCAGCCGCCGGACAGGGATAACTAGCGGCTACACCTTC
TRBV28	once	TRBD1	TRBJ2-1	CASSFGDRVIEQFF	TGTGCCAGCAGTTTCGGGGACAGGGTGATCGAGCAGTTCTTC
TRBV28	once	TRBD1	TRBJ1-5	CASRTGVGQPQHF	TGTGCCAGCAGGACAGGGGTCGGCCAGCCCCAGCATTTT
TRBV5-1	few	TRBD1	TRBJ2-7	CASSWTGGLSSYEQYF	TGCGCCAGCAGCTGGACAGGCGGCCTGAGCTCCTACGAGCAGTACTTC
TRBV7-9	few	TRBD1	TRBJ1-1	CASSPRQGATTEAFF	TGTGCCAGCAGCCCTCGACAGGGGGCGACCACTGAAGCTTTCTTT
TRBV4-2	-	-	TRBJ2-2	CASSQEEGVAGELFF	TGTGCCAGCAGCCAAGAAGAGGGGGTGGCCGGGGAGCTGTTTTTT
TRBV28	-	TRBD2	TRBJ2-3	CASSLSTSGRASTQYF	TGTGCCAGCAGTTTGTCGACTAGCGGGAGGGCATCTACGCAGTATTTT
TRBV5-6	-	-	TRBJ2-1	CASSLQGYNEQFF	TGTGCCAGCAGCTTACAGGGATACAATGAGCAGTTCTTC
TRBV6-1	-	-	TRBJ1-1	CASSEMDTMNTEAFF	TGTGCCAGCAGTGAAATGGACACCATGAACACTGAAGCTTTCTTT
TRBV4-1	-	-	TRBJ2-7	CASSQRPDNSGSYEQYF	TGCGCCAGCAGCCAAAGACCAGACAATTCGGGGTCCTACGAGCAGTACTTC
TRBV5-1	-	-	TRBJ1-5	CASREDSNQPQHF	TGCGCCAGCAGGGAGGATAGCAATCAGCCCCAGCATTTT
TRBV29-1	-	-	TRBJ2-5	CSVVRGAGETQYF	TGCAGCGTTGTTCGGGGGGCCGGGGAGACCCAGTACTTC
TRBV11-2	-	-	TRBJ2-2	CASLETANTGELFF	TGTGCCAGCCTGGAGACGGCGAACACCGGGGAGCTGTTTTTT
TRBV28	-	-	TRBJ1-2	CASTSAQGRWGYGYTF	TGTGCCAGCACCTCGGCTCAGGGGCGTTGGGGCTATGGCTACACCTTC
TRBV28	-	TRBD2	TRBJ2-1	CASKGLAGEWEQFF	TGTGCCAGCAAGGGACTAGCGGGAGAGTGGGAGCAGTTCTTC
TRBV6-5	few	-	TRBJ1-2	CASTPRFRDYGYTF	TGTGCCAGCACCCCCCGATTCAGGGACTATGGCTACACCTTC
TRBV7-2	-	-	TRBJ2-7	CASSLYGQGGAEQYF	TGTGCCAGCAGCTTATACGGACAGGGAGGGGCGGAGCAGTACTTC
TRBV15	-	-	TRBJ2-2	CATSRGGGNTGELFF	TGTGCCACCAGCAGAGGTGGCGGGAACACCGGGGAGCTGTTTTTT
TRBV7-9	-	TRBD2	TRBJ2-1	CASSLLPGLPQFF	TGTGCCAGCAGCTTACTCCCGGGACTACCGCAGTTCTTC
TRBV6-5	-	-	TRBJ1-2	CATLGGIVAGGYTF	TGTGCCACCCTGGGGGGTATAGTGGCGGGAGGCTACACCTTC
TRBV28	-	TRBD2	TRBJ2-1	CASSFEGLAGYNEQFF	TGTGCCAGCAGCTTTGAGGGACTAGCGGGTTACAATGAGCAGTTCTTC